This T cell receptor (beta chain) was identified during a study of T cell repertoires in cytomegalovirus infection. Background on the study: The public TCR beta signatures pointed to both CMV infection and matching HLA type. Study-level points and caveats: The study found HLA-C-restricted CMV-specific TCR beta clonotypes dominating the ex vivo response. There were carriers of CMV plus the relevant HLA, and cumulative public TCR beta family frequency identified them.

The CDR3 contains 15 residues. Trimming took off 4 bases at V and 2 bases at J, with 11 bases between the two ends. The germline gives CDR1 MDHEN, CDR2 SYDVKM. This clonotype was counted a few times. What it recognizes is unknown. A single record per CDR3 protein comes from TCRdb applying MiXCR to the reads. The data show roughly 720,000 distinct CDR3 sequences, roughly 36% seen once. The sample was PBMCs. The chain has TRBV28 and TRBJ1-4; the D is unclear. The source of this sequence is a human donor in good health (CMV status not recorded). Some clones in this sample may be carry-over from other donors' samples. CDR3 DNA: TGTGCCAGCAGTTGGGGTCCTCCTACTAATGAAAAACTGTTTTTT. Its protein is CASSWGPPTNEKLFF.